A single sample is the source of the 14 T cell receptor beta chains below, sequenced in a study of early T cells in non-severe SARS-CoV-2 infection. TCRdb recomputed calls from the 5' RACE reads with MiXCR, one row per CDR3 protein. Among 85,000 to 90,000 distinct CDR3 sequences listed, approximately 14% were seen once. Sequenced sample: whole blood. These receptors were obtained from an adult who was a healthcare worker with PCR-confirmed SARS-CoV-2 infection or an uninfected control (not recorded which).

This clonotype was counted a few times. The rearrangement joins TRBV5-1 to TRBJ2-7; D possibly matches TRBD1 or TRBD2 (6 bases each). V lost 1 base to trimming and J lost 6 bases, with 20 bases between them. CDR3 length: 16 residues. Germline lookup yields CDR1 SGHRS and CDR2 YFSETQ. In DNA form, the CDR3 reads TGCGCCAGCAGCTTGAGGTTGGGGGGCCCACAAGGCGAGCAGTACTTC. This translates into CASSLRLGGPQGEQYF.

CDR3 DNA: TGTGCCAGCAGCCCCACGTGGGGGAACACTGAAGCTTTCTTT. Translating gives CASSPTWGNTEAFF. V usage is TRBV7-3 and J usage is TRBJ1-1; no clear D gene. The ends were cut back, 5 bases at V and 1 base at J, with 11 bases in the middle. Germline loops: CDR1 SGHTA, CDR2 FQGTGA. There are 14 residues in the CDR3. Together with reference TRBV7-3 and TRBJ1-1, the CDR3 gives the full variable domain: GAGVSQTPSNKVTEKGKYVELRCDPISGHTALYWYRQSLGQGPEFLIYFQGTGAADDSGLPNDRFFAVRPEGSVSTLKIQRTERGDSAVYLCASSPTWGNTEAFFGQGTRLTVV.

This clonotype was seen many times. The chain uses TRBV20-1 and TRBJ2-2; a possible D gene is TRBD2 (6 bases). Per the germline V gene, CDR1 is DFQATT and CDR2 is SNEGSKA (reference sequence). This CDR3 has 14 amino acids. Trimming removed 3 bases from V and 7 bases from J, with 15 bases in between. The CDR3 nucleotides read TGCAGTGCTAGGGGTAGCGGCTGGGGCGGGGAGCTGTTTTTT. Protein: CSARGSGWGGELFF.

Only one count was recorded for this clonotype. This chain uses TRBV9 with TRBJ2-4; D gene uncertain. Germline loops: CDR1 SGDLS, CDR2 YYNGEE. The V end lost 6 bases, the J end lost 8 bases, and 21 bases lay between the germline ends. This CDR3 spans 15 amino acids. For the CDR3, the DNA is TGTGCCAGCACCCCTCTTCCAGACGAACGGTACATTCAGTACTTC. It specifies CASTPLPDERYIQYF.

The CDR3 protein is CASSQAGSTDTQYF. CDR3 nucleotide sequence: TGTGCCAGCAGCCAAGCGGGGAGCACAGATACGCAGTATTTT. This sequence joins TRBV14 and TRBJ2-3, with D possibly matching TRBD2 (5 bases). The CDR3 is made up of 14 amino acids. The germline V and J ends were trimmed by 1 base and 0 bases, with 5 bases remaining between them. The germline gives CDR1 SGHDN, CDR2 FVKESK.

The chain employs TRBV18 and TRBJ1-3, with D hard to call. There are 15 residues in the CDR3. Germline lookup yields CDR1 KGHSH and CDR2 LQKENI. Trimming removed 5 bases from V and 0 bases from J, with 11 bases in between. The DNA of the CDR3 is TGTGCCAGCTCATCTACTCCAGGCTCTGGAAACACCATATATTTT. It is translated as CASSSTPGSGNTIYF. Looking up the rest from reference TRBV18 and TRBJ1-3 gives the full variable domain: NAGVMQNPRHLVRRRGQEARLRCSPMKGHSHVYWYRQLPEEGLKFMVYLQKENIIDESGMPKERFSAEFPKEGPSILRIQQVVRGDSAAYFCASSSTPGSGNTIYFGEGSWLTVV.

This clonotype appeared a few times. This sequence joins TRBV5-1 and TRBJ2-6; the D is unclear. CDR1 and CDR2 (germline): SGHRS, YFSETQ. Deletions cut 2 bases from V and 0 bases from J, with 18 bases between. This CDR3 has 19 residues. CDR3 DNA: TGCGCCAGCAGCTTTCGTTACGCCAGTTCCGTCTCTGGGGCCAACGTCCTGACTTTC. Translated, it gives CASSFRYASSVSGANVLTF.

V usage is TRBV10-2 and J usage is TRBJ1-2; the match to TRBD1 covers 8 bases. The CDR3 has 16 residues. Germline lookup yields CDR1 WSHSY and CDR2 SAAADI. The V gene end was trimmed by 0 bases and the J gene end by 4 bases; junction bases not matched to a gene: 7. CDR3 sequence reads: CASSESPRGRGYGYTF. The CDR3 DNA sequence: TGCGCCAGCAGTGAGTCCCCCAGGGGGCGCGGCTATGGCTACACCTTC.

This clonotype was recorded a few times. The chain recombines TRBV4-2 with TRBJ2-1; 11 nucleotides agree with TRBD2. This CDR3 is built from 17 residues. The J segment lost 2 bases and the V segment lost 4 bases, leaving 7 bases of the junction unmatched. Germline values: CDR1 LGHNA, CDR2 YNFKEQ. The CDR3 here is CASSPDSSGGAYNEQFF. The CDR3 DNA sequence: TGTGCCAGCAGCCCAGACAGTAGCGGGGGGGCCTACAATGAGCAGTTCTTC.

This chain uses TRBV7-9 with TRBJ1-5; D remains unclear. Germline CDR1 is SEHNR and CDR2 is FQNEAQ (reference sequence). Trimming took off 4 bases at V and 5 bases at J, with 9 bases between the two ends. CDR3 size: 13 residues. In DNA form, the CDR3 reads TGTGCCAGCAGCTCGAGGGAGGATCAGCCCCAGCATTTT. Its protein product is CASSSREDQPQHF.

The chain has TRBV28 and TRBJ1-1, with unresolved D. The CDR3 is 11 amino acids. CDR1 is MDHEN, CDR2 SYDVKM, per germline. V was clipped by 7 bases and J by 8 bases, with 11 bases between them. The CDR3 is CASTPGVEAFF. CDR3 sequence (DNA): TGTGCCAGCACCCCCGGGGTCGAAGCTTTCTTT.

In this sample, this clonotype turned up a few times. CDR3 region: CASSQLSWGSSGNTIYF. In nucleotides, the CDR3 is TGTGCCAGCAGCCAACTTTCCTGGGGGAGCTCTGGAAACACCATATATTTT. This rearrangement joins TRBV3-1 to TRBJ1-3, with D possibly matching TRBD1 (5 bases). Trimming removed 2 bases from V and 0 bases from J, with 14 bases in between. The CDR3 sequence is 17 residues long. Germline V gene lookup returns CDR1 LGHDT and CDR2 YNNKEL (reference sequence).

The V gene is TRBV11-2, the J gene TRBJ1-1; TRBD1 is a possible D gene (5 bases). This CDR3 is 13 amino acids long. Deletions cut 5 bases from V and 4 bases from J, with 11 bases between. CDR1 and CDR2 from the germline V gene are SGHAT and FQNNGV. The chain's CDR3 is CASSVQVSTEAFF. CDR3 coding DNA: TGTGCCAGCAGCGTACAGGTTTCCACTGAAGCTTTCTTT.

This clonotype occurred many times. The chain has TRBV3-1 and TRBJ1-1; the D is unclear. The CDR3 has 16 residues. V lost 0 bases, J lost 1 base, and 12 bases lay in between. Germline V gene lookup returns CDR1 LGHDT and CDR2 YNNKEL (reference sequence). CDR3 DNA sequence: TGTGCCAGCAGCCAAGATTTGAGACTCCCGAACACTGAAGCTTTCTTT. Its translation: CASSQDLRLPNTEAFF.